This T cell receptor beta chain was captured by sequencing in a study of cytotoxic CD8 clonotypes in ibrutinib-treated CLL. General study results and limits: Higher clonality was seen at ibrutinib response and a return toward baseline at progression. The study found public clonotypes uncommon, contracting or stable on treatment. Baseline clonality exceeded age-matched healthy donors and tracked circulating CD8+ T-cell counts.

Concerning this clone itself: Its specificity is unknown.

TCRdb's table, derived via immunoSEQ multiplex PCR, lists solely in-frame clones and lacks some. The sample includes some 150,000 clones, approximately 80% of them seen just once. Per the germline V gene, CDR1 is SGHTA and CDR2 is FQGNSA. The CDR3 covers 16 residues. With 5 bases removed from V and 1 base from J, the gap between germline ends came to 17 bases. This chain uses TRBV7-2 with TRBJ1-1; TRBD1 is a possible D gene (6 bases). This TCR was recovered from a human donor with chronic lymphocytic leukemia. The sample was PBMCs, taken after 12 months of ibrutinib treatment. The CDR3 DNA reads as TGTGCCAGCAGCCCGCGGAGGGGGGGGGCGAACACTGAAGCTTTCTTT. Its translation is CASSPRRGGANTEAFF. Drawing the rest from reference TRBV7-2 and TRBJ1-1, the complete variable domain is GAGVSQSPSNKVTEKGKDVELRCDPISGHTALYWYRQSLGQGLEFLIYFQGNSAPDKSGLPSDRFSAERTGGSVSTLTIQRTQQEDSAVYLCASSPRRGGANTEAFFGQGTRLTVV.